This T cell receptor (beta chain) originates from a study of blood T cell repertoires in COVID-19. Background on the study: Whether acute or convalescent, the COVID-19 samples came from the United States, Italy and Spain.

Sequencing used immunoSEQ multiplex PCR; TCRdb keeps in-frame clones, though not all of them. The data contain about 190,000 clones, around 83% of them singletons. The germline gives CDR1 MNHEY, CDR2 SVGAGI. The CDR3 spans 12 residues. J gave up 7 bases and V 6 bases, and 6 bases lay outside the gene matches. This clone has a single count. Sequencing was performed on peripheral blood. The sequence derives from a woman between 40 and 50 years old with acute or convalescent COVID-19. This chain uses TRBV6-5 with TRBJ2-7, with TRBD1 identical over 7 bases. The CDR3 sequence is CASRDRAWEQYF. CDR3 DNA sequence: TGTGCCAGCAGAGACAGGGCCTGGGAGCAGTACTTC.